The 30 T cell receptor beta chains listed next were all sequenced from one sample in a study of shared clonotypes between healthy human individuals. Profiling relied on immunoSEQ multiplex PCR, and the TCRdb table lists in-frame clones only, not all of them. The table shows 1,400,000 or so clones, with 98% occurring only once. Material: naive CD4+ T cells sorted from blood. Subset indicated: CD45RA+ positively selected. The source is a young man in good health.

The genes are TRBV28 and TRBJ1-2, with unresolved D. The length of the CDR3 is 14 residues. Per germline, CDR1 MDHEN and CDR2 SYDVKM. Trimming stripped 7 bases from V and 5 bases from J, with 17 bases between. The CDR3: CASTLTSVPYGYTF. Written as DNA, the CDR3 is TGTGCCAGCACCCTTACCTCAGTGCCGTATGGCTACACCTTC.

The V and J genes are TRBV5-1 and TRBJ2-7, with D perhaps given as TRBD1 or TRBD2 (5 bases each). The ends were cut back, 0 bases at V and 3 bases at J, with 16 bases in the middle. The CDR3 extends over 16 amino acids. Per germline, CDR1 SGHRS and CDR2 YFSETQ. As DNA, the CDR3 is TGCGCCAGCAGCTTGGCCGAAACAGTTGGGGGCTACGAGCAGTACTTC. Encoded protein: CASSLAETVGGYEQYF.

J is TRBJ2-7 and V is TRBV7-8; the D gene is possibly TRBD2 (6 bases). V gave up 1 base and J gave up 1 base, with 11 bases separating them. Germline V gene sequence: CDR1 SGHVS, CDR2 FQNEAQ. The CDR3 totals 15 residues. As DNA, the CDR3 is TGTGCCAGCAGCTTAGGAGCGGGTTTTTCCTACGAGCAGTACTTC. Translation: CASSLGAGFSYEQYF.

The rearrangement links TRBV7-9 to TRBJ2-3; D is unclear. The CDR3 length is 15 residues. V lost 1 base and J lost 3, with 11 bases in between. Germline CDR1 reads SEHNR; CDR2 reads FQNEAQ (reference sequence). CDR3 in amino acids: CASSLGRTETDTQYF. The CDR3 DNA sequence: TGTGCCAGCAGCTTAGGCAGGACGGAGACAGATACGCAGTATTTT.

V gene TRBV2 combines with J gene TRBJ2-1; a weak D match, TRBD1 (5 bases). CDR1 and CDR2 (germline): SNHLY, FYNNEI. The ends were cut back, 9 bases at V and 0 bases at J, with 9 bases in the middle. CDR3 length equals 13 residues. The CDR3 DNA follows: TGTGCCAGTGACAGCCACTCCTACAATGAGCAGTTCTTC. It encodes CASDSHSYNEQFF.

Written as DNA, the CDR3 is TGTGCCAGTAGCGCTGGGCGGACCCAGTACTTC. Protein product: CASSAGRTQYF. The chain employs TRBV19 and TRBJ2-5; no definite D call. V was clipped by 6 bases and J by 7 bases, with 9 bases between them. Germline V CDR1 and CDR2: LNHDA, SQIVND (reference sequence). The CDR3 is 11 residues long.

The chain joins TRBV2 to TRBJ1-5, with D hard to call. CDR1 is SNHLY, CDR2 FYNNEI, per germline. There are 11 residues in the CDR3. Between the trimmed V and J ends, which lost 6 bases and 6 bases, there was a span of 6 bases. The CDR3 sequence: CASSPGQPQHF. DNA for the CDR3: TGTGCCAGCAGCCCCGGTCAGCCCCAGCATTTT.

CDR3 in DNA: TGTGCCAGTAGTATATTTACAGGCCCACTTAATGAAAAACTGTTTTTT. This translates into CASSIFTGPLNEKLFF. This rearrangement joins TRBV19 to TRBJ1-4, with D maybe TRBD1 (5 bases). The CDR3 runs 16 residues. Per germline, CDR1 LNHDA and CDR2 SQIVND (reference sequence). V was shortened by 2 bases and J by 4 bases, with 14 bases between the two germline ends. The whole variable domain, filled in from reference TRBV19 and TRBJ1-4, reads DGGITQSPKYLFRKEGQNVTLSCEQNLNHDAMYWYRQDPGQGLRLIYYSQIVNDFQKGDIAEGYSVSREKKESFPLTVTSAQKNPTAFYLCASSIFTGPLNEKLFFGSGTQLSVL.

This rearrangement joins TRBV27 to TRBJ1-3; D may be TRBD1 (5 bases). This CDR3 contains 15 residues. Trimming took 4 bases from V and 4 from J, leaving 14 bases between them. From germline, CDR1 is MNHEY and CDR2 SMNVEV (reference sequence). CDR3 bases: TGTGCCAGCAGTTCCGCGGGACTTAGAGGAAACACCATATATTTT. This codes for CASSSAGLRGNTIYF.

The gene calls are TRBV2 and TRBJ2-7; tentatively, D is TRBD2 (6 bases). Trimming removed 6 bases at V and 3 bases at J, with 18 bases between. There are 15 residues in the CDR3. From germline, CDR1 is SNHLY and CDR2 FYNNEI. CDR3 loop: CASSSGLSDGYEQYF. In DNA form, the CDR3 reads TGTGCCAGCAGCTCGGGACTCAGCGATGGCTACGAGCAGTACTTC.

This chain joins TRBV5-4 and TRBJ1-2; TRBD1 is a possible D gene (6 bases). V lost 0 bases and J 4 bases, leaving 16 bases between the germline ends. Germline loops: CDR1 SGHNT, CDR2 YYREEE (reference sequence). CDR3 length equals 16 residues. The CDR3 nucleotides read TGTGCCAGCAGCTTGGCCAGTAAGGGACAAGCCTATGGCTACACCTTC. It specifies CASSLASKGQAYGYTF.

The gene calls are TRBV18 and TRBJ2-2, with 10 bases identical to TRBD2. The ends lost 4 bases at V and 3 bases at J; junction bases unmatched: 5. CDR1 and CDR2 (germline): KGHSH, LQKENI. The CDR3 contains 16 residues. The CDR3 loop is CASSLASGSHTGELFF. The CDR3 DNA sequence: TGTGCCAGCTCACTCGCTAGCGGGAGCCACACCGGGGAGCTGTTTTTT.

V is TRBV7-2 and J is TRBJ2-7, with TRBD2 identical over 9 bases. Germline CDR1 and CDR2: SGHTA and FQGNSA. The CDR3 contains 16 residues. Trimming removed 1 base from V and 3 bases from J; junction bases left unmatched: 7. The CDR3 DNA reads as TGTGCCAGCAGCTTAGAGTCGGCTAGCGGGAACTACGAGCAGTACTTC. It codes for CASSLESASGNYEQYF.

This chain joins TRBV7-9 and TRBJ2-1; 7 bases are a match to TRBD2. CDR1 is SEHNR, CDR2 FQNEAQ, per germline (reference sequence). The V segment lost 7 bases and the J segment 12 bases; nucleotides outside the gene matches: 12. This CDR3 is built from 13 residues. This CDR3 reads CASTPSGGSGQFF. The CDR3 DNA is TGTGCCAGCACCCCCTCGGGAGGAAGTGGGCAGTTCTTC.

A note on this clone: Additional DNA sequences in this sample encode the identical CDR3. This chain joins TRBV6-1 and TRBJ1-2; D gene unclear. The CDR3 spans 12 residues. V was pared by 0 bases and J by 3 bases, with 2 bases between. Germline V gene data show CDR1 as MNHNS and CDR2 as SASEGT. The CDR3 DNA is TGTGCCAGCAGTGAAGCGGACTATGGCTACACCTTC. It is translated as CASSEADYGYTF.

CDR3 DNA sequence: TGTGCCAGCAACCGCGGGGAGACCGGGGAGCTGTTTTTT. Translated: CASNRGETGELFF. This chain joins TRBV7-9 and TRBJ2-2; tentatively, D is TRBD2 (6 bases). The V end was cut by 7 bases, the J end by 5 bases, with 11 bases between. This CDR3 has 13 residues. Germline CDR1 is SEHNR and CDR2 is FQNEAQ (reference sequence).

The genes are TRBV6-4 and TRBJ2-7, with 9 bases fitting TRBD2. The germline V gene encodes CDR1 MRHNA and CDR2 SNTAGT. The CDR3 contains 14 residues. Trimming removed 10 bases from V and 1 base from J; junction bases left unmatched: 8. CDR3: CATRQTSGSYEQYF. The CDR3 DNA reads TGTGCCACCAGGCAGACTAGCGGATCCTACGAGCAGTACTTC.

The gene calls are TRBV6-6 and TRBJ2-7; no definite D call. Germline CDR1 MNHNY, CDR2 SVGAGI (reference sequence). Trimming stripped 6 bases from V and 0 bases from J, with 12 bases between. CDR3 length: 14 amino acids. The CDR3 bases are TGTGCCAGCAGCCTGGGCCCACCCTCCTACGAGCAGTACTTC. It encodes CASSLGPPSYEQYF.

This clone was seen once. Other DNA sequences in this specimen translate into the identical CDR3. The rearrangement links TRBV5-5 to TRBJ2-7, with unresolved D. The V gene's germline CDR1 is SGHKS and CDR2 YYEKEE (reference sequence). The CDR3 has 12 amino acids. V gave up 4 bases and J gave up 3 bases, with 8 bases separating them. CDR3 amino acids: CASSPGVYEQYF. DNA of the CDR3: TGTGCCAGCAGCCCCGGAGTCTACGAGCAGTACTTC. Filled out from reference TRBV5-5 and TRBJ2-7, the complete variable domain reads DAGVTQSPTHLIKTRGQQVTLRCSPISGHKSVSWYQQVLGQGPQFIFQYYEKEERGRGNFPDRFSARQFPNYSSELNVNALLLGDSALYLCASSPGVYEQYFGPGTRLTVT.

DNA for the CDR3: TGTGCCAGCAGCTTGCCGGCCTACAATGAGCAGTTCTTC. Translated, it gives CASSLPAYNEQFF. The rearrangement uses TRBV5-4 and TRBJ2-1; D gene uncertain. Trimming shortened V by 1 base and J by 2 bases, and 4 bases separated the two germline ends. The CDR3 has 13 residues. The germline V gene has CDR1 SGHNT and CDR2 YYREEE (reference sequence).

The chain uses TRBV9 and TRBJ1-2; 7 bases are a match to TRBD1. The germline V gene encodes CDR1 SGDLS and CDR2 YYNGEE. CDR3 size: 13 residues. The trim removed 1 base at V and 9 bases at J, leaving 6 bases unmatched. This chain's CDR3 is CASSVTGDRRYTF. The CDR3 region has the DNA TGTGCCAGCAGCGTAACGGGGGACAGACGCTACACCTTC.

A note on this clone: Other DNA sequences in this sample translate to the same CDR3. V and J are TRBV6-5 and TRBJ2-5; D is undetermined. The CDR3 runs 11 residues. V was shortened by 1 base and J by 5 bases, with 2 bases between the two germline ends. Germline values: CDR1 MNHEY, CDR2 SVGAGI. Here the CDR3 reads CASSYLETQYF. The CDR3 DNA reads TGTGCCAGCAGTTACTTGGAGACCCAGTACTTC.

The gene calls are TRBV6-5 and TRBJ1-1; possibly TRBD1 for D (6 bases). Germline V CDR1 and CDR2: MNHEY, SVGAGI. This CDR3 is built from 13 residues. V was pared by 2 bases and J by 11 bases, with 15 bases between. CDR3: CASSYRDIYGAFF. CDR3 coding DNA: TGTGCCAGCAGTTACCGGGACATATACGGCGCTTTCTTT.

The gene calls are TRBV5-1 and TRBJ2-7; D is possibly TRBD2 (5 bases). The CDR3 covers 14 residues. Germline V gene sequence: CDR1 SGHRS, CDR2 YFSETQ. With 5 bases removed from V and 7 bases from J, the gap between germline ends came to 19 bases. CDR3 in amino acids: CASSSGLFVGEQYF. The CDR3 DNA follows: TGCGCCAGCAGTTCCGGACTTTTTGTGGGTGAGCAGTACTTC. The full variable domain, in which reference TRBV5-1 and TRBJ2-7 provide the parts outside the CDR3, is KAGVTQTPRYLIKTRGQQVTLSCSPISGHRSVSWYQQTPGQGLQFLFEYFSETQRNKGNFPGRFSGRQFSNSRSEMNVSTLELGDSALYLCASSSGLFVGEQYFGPGTRLTVT.

This chain joins TRBV6-5 and TRBJ1-1, with 7 bases aligning to TRBD1. The CDR3 has 14 residues. Germline assignment: CDR1 MNHEY and CDR2 SVGAGI. J gave up 4 bases and V 7 bases, and 9 bases lay outside the gene matches. As DNA, the CDR3 is TGTGCCAGCACCCCAGCGACAGGGTCCACTGAAGCTTTCTTT. Translation gives CASTPATGSTEAFF.

The gene calls are TRBV18 and TRBJ2-5, with TRBD2 matching over 13 bases. The CDR3 sequence is 16 residues long. The germline gives CDR1 KGHSH, CDR2 LQKENI. The ends lost 1 base at V and 9 bases at J; junction bases unmatched: 8. As DNA, the CDR3 is TGTGCCAGCTCACCACGGACTAGCGGGAGTTGGGAAGCCCAGTACTTC. Its protein product is CASSPRTSGSWEAQYF.

This clone was recorded a few times. The same CDR3 is also encoded by other DNA sequences in this sample. V and J are TRBV7-9 and TRBJ2-3; 10 bases are a match to TRBD2. Unmatched junction bases numbered 3, after V lost 5 bases and J lost 1 base. The CDR3 is made up of 15 amino acids. The germline V gene has CDR1 SEHNR and CDR2 FQNEAQ (reference sequence). The CDR3 nucleotides are TGTGCCAGCAGCCCGGGGACTAGCGGCACAGATACGCAGTATTTT. It specifies CASSPGTSGTDTQYF.

The CDR3 region has the DNA TGCGCCAGCACTCCCAGCTCCTACAATGAGCAGTTCTTC. It encodes CASTPSSYNEQFF. V and J are TRBV10-2 and TRBJ2-1, with D unclear. Trimming took off 7 bases at V and 0 bases at J, with 7 bases between the two ends. The CDR3 sequence is 13 residues long. Germline V gene lookup returns CDR1 WSHSY and CDR2 SAAADI.

V usage is TRBV18 and J usage is TRBJ1-3; D gene unclear. The CDR3 totals 17 residues. V lost 2 bases to trimming and J lost 0 bases, with 14 bases between them. The germline CDR1 and CDR2 sequences are KGHSH and LQKENI. The CDR3 DNA is TGTGCCAGCTCACCAGGCGGGCGGATAATCTCTGGAAACACCATATATTTT. Its protein product is CASSPGGRIISGNTIYF.

This clone was detected once. V is TRBV5-4 and J is TRBJ2-7, with 10 bases matching TRBD2. V trimming: 0 bases; J trimming: 3 bases; junction bases outside the gene matches: 3. The CDR3 runs 15 residues. Germline CDR1 reads SGHNT; CDR2 reads YYREEE (reference sequence). The CDR3 region has the DNA TGTGCCAGCAGCTTGGTGGCTAGCGGGAGCTACGAGCAGTACTTC. Its protein product is CASSLVASGSYEQYF.